This T cell receptor beta chain is drawn from a study of T cells after yellow fever vaccination. On the study more broadly: For low cell numbers, libraries were made with SMART-Seq v4 Ultra Low Input. Study observations and caveats: Compared with primary, the secondary response was weaker and peaked at day 5, not 15. The study re-detected most primary-vaccination clones after the booster (96% CD4, almost 90% CD8). FACS-sorted repertoires could harbor abundant contaminating bulk-population clonotypes.

TCRdb itself ran the 5' RACE reads through MiXCR, one entry per CDR3 protein. Among approximately 510,000 distinct CDR3 sequences listed, about a fifth were seen once. On this clonotype: Antigen specificity is unknown.

Germline V gives CDR1 LGHNA, CDR2 YSLEER. This CDR3 region has 15 residues. V was pared by 0 bases and J by 0 bases, with 2 bases of the junction left unmatched. Sequenced material: PBMCs, taken roughly 20 days after the first yellow fever vaccination. The source of this sequence is a man aged 18 to 30 who received the YFV17D yellow fever vaccine. The gene calls are TRBV4-3 and TRBJ2-7; TRBD1 matches 7 bases. Written as DNA, the CDR3 is TGCGCCAGCAGCCAAGATCCAGGGGGCTCCTACGAGCAGTACTTC. Its translation: CASSQDPGGSYEQYF.